This is a list of T cell receptor beta chains from one sample in a study of early T cells in non-severe SARS-CoV-2 infection. TCRdb re-called the 5' RACE reads with MiXCR, one entry per CDR3 protein. This table has tens of thousands of distinct CDR3 sequences, 5.5% to 6.5% appearing once. Material for sequencing was whole blood. The receptors were sampled from an adult who was a healthcare worker with PCR-confirmed SARS-CoV-2 infection or an uninfected control (not recorded which). Both conserved end residues are part of each CDR3. The D gene is left open where the match is weak. Clone sizes are shown as how often the clone was seen (once, few, many) or a class if it is expanded.

>-|TRBJ1-3|TRBV25-1|many
CASSEERTGNTIYF
TGTGCCAGCAGTGAGGAGAGGACTGGAAACACCATATATTTT
>-|TRBJ2-1|TRBV11-2|few
CASSRGLPSYNEQFF
TGTGCCAGCAGCCGCGGACTTCCAAGCTACAATGAGCAGTTCTTC
>-|TRBJ1-2|TRBV19|many
CASTQDGGYGYTF
TGTGCCAGTACCCAAGACGGTGGCTATGGCTACACCTTC
>-|TRBJ2-7|TRBV4-2|many
CASSQDRGRVSDEQYF
TGTGCCAGCAGCCAAGATAGAGGGCGAGTATCGGACGAGCAGTACTTC
>-|TRBJ1-1|TRBV7-9|few
CASSSGFTNTEAFF
TGTGCCAGCAGCTCAGGGTTTACAAACACTGAAGCTTTCTTT
>-|TRBJ2-7|TRBV20-1|many
CSARQGPYEQYF
TGCAGTGCTAGACAGGGGCCCTACGAGCAGTACTTC
>-|TRBJ2-5|TRBV18|few
CASSPEGGTRSETQYF
TGTGCCAGCTCACCAGAGGGAGGAACGAGGAGCGAGACCCAGTACTTC
>-|TRBJ1-5|TRBV18|many
CASSPGQNQPQHF
TGTGCCAGCTCCCCCGGACAGAATCAGCCCCAGCATTTT
>-|TRBJ2-2|TRBV14|few
CASSNRGTGELFF
TGTGCCAGCAGCAACCGGGGCACCGGGGAGCTGTTTTTT
>TRBD2|TRBJ2-3|TRBV10-3|many
CAISGTSGTDTQYF
TGTGCCATCAGCGGGACTAGCGGCACAGATACGCAGTATTTT
>-|TRBJ1-5|TRBV4-3|many
CASSQDSGGNQPQHF
TGCGCCAGCAGCCAAGATTCAGGGGGCAATCAGCCCCAGCATTTT
>-|TRBJ1-1|TRBV2|many
CASSDLPRGGGFPEAFF
TGTGCCAGCAGTGATCTTCCCCGGGGAGGGGGTTTTCCTGAAGCTTTCTTT
>-|TRBJ1-3|TRBV27|many
CASKPQDGFTTGNTIYF
TGTGCCAGCAAGCCCCAAGACGGATTCACTACTGGAAACACCATATATTTT
>-|TRBJ2-3|TRBV6-1|many
CASTQGTTDTQYF
TGTGCCAGCACCCAGGGAACGACAGATACGCAGTATTTT
>-|TRBJ2-3|TRBV7-2|few
CASSPEGVRSTDTQYF
TGTGCCAGCAGCCCCGAGGGAGTCCGCAGCACAGATACGCAGTATTTT
>-|TRBJ2-7|TRBV12-3/TRBV12-4|many
CASSPRTSIYEQYF
TGTGCCAGTAGCCCCCGGACCTCGATATACGAGCAGTACTTC
>-|TRBJ2-1|TRBV20-1|many
CSVITGLDNEQFF
TGCAGTGTCATTACGGGTCTGGACAATGAGCAGTTCTTC